This TCR beta chain is drawn from a study of blood T cell repertoires in COVID-19. The overall study: COVID-19 samples, acute and convalescent, were from the United States, Italy and Spain.

Under the authors' procedure: Counts of nucleated cells, estimated from reference gene primer amplification, were obtained. Clones were sequenced by immunoSEQ multiplex PCR, and TCRdb holds only the in-frame ones, with some missing. V and J calls and clone size are copied from that table; D and trimming were computed from the DNA. Of 320,000 or so clones in the sample, over 80% were seen once. V gave up 7 bases and J gave up 5 bases; unmatched junction bases: 12. The CDR3 runs 15 residues. CDR1 MDHEN and CDR2 SYDVKM come from the germline V gene. Donors in Cohort 3 counted as recovered after two negative PCRs, clearance, or symptom resolution.

The sequence derives from a man between 25 and 39 years old who had recovered from COVID-19. The V call is TRBV28, the J call TRBJ2-7; 9 nucleotides align to TRBD1. The sequenced material came from PBMCs or T cells enriched from blood (not recorded which). The CDR3 nucleotides read TGTGCCAGCAAACTTTACCGGGACAGGGCCAACGAGCAGTACTTC. This sequence encodes CASKLYRDRANEQYF.